The next 6 T cell receptor beta chains were all read from a single sample in a study of blood T cell repertoires in COVID-19. Method: immunoSEQ multiplex PCR; TCRdb's copy keeps in-frame clones and lacks some. The table has 150,000 to 200,000 clones, 85% to 90% seen once; the top ten hold 10%. The specimen sequenced was peripheral blood. All receptors come from a woman aged 70-85 years with COVID-19, enrolled during active disease.

The chain combines TRBV6-6 with TRBJ1-2; possible D gene TRBD1, 5 bases. The CDR3 has 15 amino acids. Per germline, CDR1 MNHNY and CDR2 SVGAGI (reference sequence). Trimming took 4 bases from V and 0 from J, leaving 12 bases between them. The CDR3, as DNA: TGTGCCAGCAGTTCTATCAGGGCAGCTAACTATGGCTACACCTTC. Translation: CASSSIRAANYGYTF.

The chain uses TRBV3-1 (or the pseudogene TRBV3-2) and TRBJ2-1, with 7 bases that match TRBD2. The CDR3 consists of 18 residues. CDR1 and CDR2 (germline): LGHDT, YNNKEL (reference sequence). After removal of 4 bases from V and 0 bases from J, the junction contained 12 bases not matched to a gene. For the CDR3, the DNA is TGTGCCAGCAGCCCTCCCCCGGGACTACCAAGCTCCTACAATGAGCAGTTCTTC. Amino acids: CASSPPPGLPSSYNEQFF.

This chain links TRBV19 with TRBJ1-5, with D uncertain. The germline gives CDR1 LNHDA, CDR2 SQIVND (reference sequence). Trimming removed 5 bases from V and 2 bases from J, with 4 bases in between. The CDR3 length is 12 residues. DNA for the CDR3: TGTGCCAGTAGTCCTCGCAATCAGCCCCAGCATTTT. Its protein is CASSPRNQPQHF.

The table lists this clone with a few counts. This rearrangement joins TRBV4-1 to TRBJ1-2, with D perhaps TRBD1 (6 bases). The CDR3 runs 15 residues. CDR1 and CDR2 (germline): MGHRA, YSYEKL. V lost 2 bases and J 4 bases, leaving 14 bases between the germline ends. DNA of the CDR3: TGCGCCAGCAGCCAAATACAGGGCGGGGGCTATGGCTACACCTTC. Translation gives CASSQIQGGGYGYTF.

The genes are TRBV4-1 and TRBJ2-7, with TRBD1 matching 12 bases. V was pared by 6 bases and J by 2 bases, with 5 bases of the junction left unmatched. This CDR3 contains 15 residues. Germline V gene lookup returns CDR1 MGHRA and CDR2 YSYEKL. CDR3 coding DNA: TGCGCCAGCAGTCGGGGACAGGGGGCAGCCTACGAGCAGTACTTC. This encodes CASSRGQGAAYEQYF.

The V gene is TRBV10-3, the J gene TRBJ2-5; possibly TRBD1 for D (6 bases). The V end lost 2 bases, the J end lost 5 bases, and 9 bases lay between the germline ends. Per the germline V gene, CDR1 is ENHRY and CDR2 is SYGVKD. This CDR3 contains 13 residues. The CDR3 loop is CAISETGSETQYF. CDR3 coding DNA: TGTGCCATCAGTGAGACAGGGTCTGAGACCCAGTACTTC.